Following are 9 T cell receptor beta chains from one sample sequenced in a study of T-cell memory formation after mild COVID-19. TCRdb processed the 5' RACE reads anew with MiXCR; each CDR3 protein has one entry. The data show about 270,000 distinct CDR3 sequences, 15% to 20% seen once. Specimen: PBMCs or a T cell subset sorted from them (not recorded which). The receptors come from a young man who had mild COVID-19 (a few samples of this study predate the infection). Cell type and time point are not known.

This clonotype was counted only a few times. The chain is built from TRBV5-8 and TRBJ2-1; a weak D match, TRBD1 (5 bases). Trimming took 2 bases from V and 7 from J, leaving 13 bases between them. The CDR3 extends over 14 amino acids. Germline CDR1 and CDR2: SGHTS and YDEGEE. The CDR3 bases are TGTGCCAGCAGCTTTAGACAGCCTGCTAATGAGCAGTTCTTC. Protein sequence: CASSFRQPANEQFF. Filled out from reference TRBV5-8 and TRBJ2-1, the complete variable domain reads EAGVTQSPTHLIKTRGQQATLRCSPISGHTSVYWYQQALGLGLQFLLWYDEGEERNRGNFPPRFSGRQFPNYSSELNVNALELEDSALYLCASSFRQPANEQFFGPGTRLTVL.

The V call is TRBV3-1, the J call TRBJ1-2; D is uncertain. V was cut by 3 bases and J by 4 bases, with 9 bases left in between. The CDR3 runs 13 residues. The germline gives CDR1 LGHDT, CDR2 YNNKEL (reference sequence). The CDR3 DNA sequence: TGTGCCAGCAGCCATCCTCTTACCTATGGCTACACCTTC. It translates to CASSHPLTYGYTF.

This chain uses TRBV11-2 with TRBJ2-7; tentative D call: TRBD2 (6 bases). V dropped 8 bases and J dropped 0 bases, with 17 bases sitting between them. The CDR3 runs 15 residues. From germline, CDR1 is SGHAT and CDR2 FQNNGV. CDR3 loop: CASGLSGGFSYEQYF. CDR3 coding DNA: TGTGCCAGCGGCCTCTCCGGGGGATTCTCCTACGAGCAGTACTTC.

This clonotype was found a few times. CDR3 region: CASSYPGQGNTEAFF. As DNA, the CDR3 is TGTGCCAGCAGTTACCCGGGACAGGGGAACACTGAAGCTTTCTTT. V usage is TRBV6-5 and J usage is TRBJ1-1; 9 positions agree with TRBD1. V lost 2 bases, J lost 1 base, and 2 bases stayed unmatched. In germline, CDR1 is MNHEY, CDR2 SVGAGI. The CDR3 runs 15 residues.

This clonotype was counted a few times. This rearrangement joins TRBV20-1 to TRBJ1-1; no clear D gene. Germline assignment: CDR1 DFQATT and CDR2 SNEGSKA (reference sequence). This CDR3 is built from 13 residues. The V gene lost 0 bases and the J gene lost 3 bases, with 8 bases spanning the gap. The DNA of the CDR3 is TGCAGTGCTAGAGATCAACCCTACACTGAAGCTTTCTTT. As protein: CSARDQPYTEAFF.

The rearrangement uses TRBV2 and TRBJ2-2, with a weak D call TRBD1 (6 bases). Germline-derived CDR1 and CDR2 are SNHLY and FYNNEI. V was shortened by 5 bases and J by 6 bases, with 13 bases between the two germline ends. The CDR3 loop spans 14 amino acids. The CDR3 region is CASSPQGLAGELFF. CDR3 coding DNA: TGTGCCAGCAGTCCCCAGGGGTTGGCCGGGGAGCTGTTTTTT.

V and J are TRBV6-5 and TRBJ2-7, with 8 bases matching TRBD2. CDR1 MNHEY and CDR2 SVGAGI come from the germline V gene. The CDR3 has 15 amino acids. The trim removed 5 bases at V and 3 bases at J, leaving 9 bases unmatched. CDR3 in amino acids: CASSHRAGARYEQYF. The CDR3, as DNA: TGTGCCAGCAGTCATAGAGCGGGGGCCCGCTACGAGCAGTACTTC.

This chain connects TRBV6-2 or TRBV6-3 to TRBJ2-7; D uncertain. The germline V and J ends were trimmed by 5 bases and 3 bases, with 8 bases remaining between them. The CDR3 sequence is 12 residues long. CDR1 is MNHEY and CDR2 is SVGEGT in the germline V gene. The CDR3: CASSADSYEQYV. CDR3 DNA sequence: TGTGCCAGCAGTGCCGATAGCTACGAGCAGTACGTC.

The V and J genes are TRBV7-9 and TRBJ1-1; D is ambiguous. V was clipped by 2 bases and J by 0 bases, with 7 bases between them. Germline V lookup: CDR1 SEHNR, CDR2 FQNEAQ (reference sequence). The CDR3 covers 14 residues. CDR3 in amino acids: CASSLSTLNTEAFF. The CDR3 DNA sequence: TGTGCCAGCAGCTTATCTACTCTGAACACTGAAGCTTTCTTT. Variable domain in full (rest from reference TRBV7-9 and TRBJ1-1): DTGVSQNPRHKITKRGQNVTFRCDPISEHNRLYWYRQTLGQGPEFLTYFQNEAQLEKSRLLSDRFSAERPKGSFSTLEIQRTEQGDSAMYLCASSLSTLNTEAFFGQGTRLTVV.